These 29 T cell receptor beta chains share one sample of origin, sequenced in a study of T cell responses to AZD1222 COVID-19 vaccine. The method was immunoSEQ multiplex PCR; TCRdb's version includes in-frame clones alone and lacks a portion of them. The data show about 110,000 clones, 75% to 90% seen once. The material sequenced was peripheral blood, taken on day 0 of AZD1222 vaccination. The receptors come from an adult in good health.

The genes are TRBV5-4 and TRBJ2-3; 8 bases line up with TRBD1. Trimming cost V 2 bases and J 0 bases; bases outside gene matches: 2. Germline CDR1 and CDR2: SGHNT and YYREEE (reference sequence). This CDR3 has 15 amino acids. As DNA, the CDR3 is TGTGCCAGCAGCTTCCAGGGGGCAAGCACAGATACGCAGTATTTT. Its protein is CASSFQGASTDTQYF.

CDR3 in amino acids: CASSQMVPGELFF. CDR3 sequence (DNA): TGCGCCAGCAGCCAAATGGTCCCCGGGGAGCTGTTTTTT. The V gene is TRBV4-1, the J gene TRBJ2-2, with D unresolved. CDR3 length: 13 amino acids. V shed 2 bases and J shed 6 bases, with 7 bases lying between them. CDR1 is MGHRA, CDR2 YSYEKL, per germline.

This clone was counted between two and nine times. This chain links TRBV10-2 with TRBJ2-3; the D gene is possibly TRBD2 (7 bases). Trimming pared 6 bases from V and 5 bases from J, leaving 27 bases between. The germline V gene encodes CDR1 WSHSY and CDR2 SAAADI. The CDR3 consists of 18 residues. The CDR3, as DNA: TGCGCCAGCAGCATCGGGAACAGCCCGGGGGGCCAAGGAGATACGCAGTATTTT. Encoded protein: CASSIGNSPGGQGDTQYF.

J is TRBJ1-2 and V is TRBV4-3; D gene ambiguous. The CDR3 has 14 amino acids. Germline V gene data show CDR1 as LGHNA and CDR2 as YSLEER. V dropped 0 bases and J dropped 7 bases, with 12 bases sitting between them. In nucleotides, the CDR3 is TGCGCCAGCAGCCAAGACACTTGGGCGGGTGGCTACACCTTC. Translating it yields CASSQDTWAGGYTF.

This CDR3 reads CASRGRFRDTEAFF. The CDR3 bases are TGTGCCAGCAGGGGACGATTTAGAGACACTGAAGCTTTCTTT. V is TRBV27 and J is TRBJ1-1; D is possibly TRBD1 (5 bases). The germline V and J ends were trimmed by 6 bases and 3 bases, with 14 bases remaining between them. The germline V gene encodes CDR1 MNHEY and CDR2 SMNVEV (reference sequence). The CDR3 sequence is 14 residues long.

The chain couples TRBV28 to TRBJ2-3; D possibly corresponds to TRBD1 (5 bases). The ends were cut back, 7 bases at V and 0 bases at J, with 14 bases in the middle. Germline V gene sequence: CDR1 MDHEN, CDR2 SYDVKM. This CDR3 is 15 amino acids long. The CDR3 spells CASIRVRDSTDTQYF. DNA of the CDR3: TGTGCCAGCATCAGGGTCCGTGACAGCACAGATACGCAGTATTTT.

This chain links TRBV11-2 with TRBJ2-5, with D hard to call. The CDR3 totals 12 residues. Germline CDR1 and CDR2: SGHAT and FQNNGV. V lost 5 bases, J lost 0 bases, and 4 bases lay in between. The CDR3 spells CASSRYQETQYF. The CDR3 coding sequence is TGTGCCAGCAGCCGATACCAAGAGACCCAGTACTTC.

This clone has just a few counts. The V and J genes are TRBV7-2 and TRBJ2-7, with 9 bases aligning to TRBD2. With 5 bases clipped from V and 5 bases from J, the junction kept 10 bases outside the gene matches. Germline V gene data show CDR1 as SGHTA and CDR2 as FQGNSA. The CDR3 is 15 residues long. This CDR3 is CASSPSLAGSNEQYF. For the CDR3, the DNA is TGTGCCAGCAGCCCAAGTCTAGCGGGGTCCAACGAGCAGTACTTC.

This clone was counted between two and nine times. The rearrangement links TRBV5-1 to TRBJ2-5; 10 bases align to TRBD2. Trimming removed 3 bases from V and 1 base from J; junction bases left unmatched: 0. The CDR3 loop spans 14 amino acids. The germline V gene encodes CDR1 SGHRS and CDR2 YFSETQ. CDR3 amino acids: CASSWTSGQETQYF. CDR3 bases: TGCGCCAGCAGCTGGACTAGCGGCCAAGAGACCCAGTACTTC.

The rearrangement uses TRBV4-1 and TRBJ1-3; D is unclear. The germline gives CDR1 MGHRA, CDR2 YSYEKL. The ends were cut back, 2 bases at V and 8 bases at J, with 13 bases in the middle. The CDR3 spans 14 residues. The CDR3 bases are TGCGCCAGCAGCCAACCAGCGAGGGCAGACACCATATATTTT. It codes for CASSQPARADTIYF.

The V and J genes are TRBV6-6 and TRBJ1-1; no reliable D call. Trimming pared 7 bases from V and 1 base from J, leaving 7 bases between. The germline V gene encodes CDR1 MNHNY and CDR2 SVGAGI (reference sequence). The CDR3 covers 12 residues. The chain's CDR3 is CASNYGNTEAFF. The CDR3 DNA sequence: TGTGCCAGCAACTACGGGAACACTGAAGCTTTCTTT.

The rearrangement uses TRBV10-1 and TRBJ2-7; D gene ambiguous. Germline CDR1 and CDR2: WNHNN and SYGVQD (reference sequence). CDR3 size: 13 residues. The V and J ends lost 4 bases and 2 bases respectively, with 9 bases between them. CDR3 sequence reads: CASSVTDTYEQYF. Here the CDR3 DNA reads TGCGCCAGCAGTGTAACCGACACCTACGAGCAGTACTTC.

The CDR3 region is CASSLREGGEAFF. In DNA form, the CDR3 reads TGTGCCAGCAGTTTGAGGGAGGGAGGCGAAGCTTTCTTT. The V gene is TRBV12-3 or TRBV12-4, the J gene TRBJ1-1; D ambiguous. Trimming removed 3 bases from V and 8 bases from J, with 13 bases in between. CDR3 length equals 13 residues.

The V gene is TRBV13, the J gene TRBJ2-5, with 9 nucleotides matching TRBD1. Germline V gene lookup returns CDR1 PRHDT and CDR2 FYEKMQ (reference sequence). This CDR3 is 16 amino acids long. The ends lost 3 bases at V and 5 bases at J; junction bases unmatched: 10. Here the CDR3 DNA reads TGTGCCAGCAGCTTTACTGGGACAGGGAGTCGGGAGACCCAGTACTTC. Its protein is CASSFTGTGSRETQYF.

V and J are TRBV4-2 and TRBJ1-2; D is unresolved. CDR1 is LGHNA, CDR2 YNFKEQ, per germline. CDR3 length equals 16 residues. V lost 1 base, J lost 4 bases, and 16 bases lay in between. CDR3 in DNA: TGTGCCAGCAGCCAAGGCGATGGGCTACTGATCTATGGCTACACCTTC. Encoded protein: CASSQGDGLLIYGYTF.

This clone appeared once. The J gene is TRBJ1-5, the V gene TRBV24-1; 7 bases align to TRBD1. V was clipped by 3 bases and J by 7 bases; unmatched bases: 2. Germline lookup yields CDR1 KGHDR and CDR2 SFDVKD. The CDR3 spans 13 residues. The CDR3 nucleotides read TGTGCCACCAGTGATAAGGGGGCACAGCCCCAGCATTTT. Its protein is CATSDKGAQPQHF.

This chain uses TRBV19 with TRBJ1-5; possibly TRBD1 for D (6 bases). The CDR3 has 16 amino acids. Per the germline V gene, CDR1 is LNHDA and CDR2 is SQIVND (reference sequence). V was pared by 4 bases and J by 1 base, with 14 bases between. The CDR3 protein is CASSTQGAGSNQPQHF. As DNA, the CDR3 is TGTGCCAGTAGTACACAGGGAGCTGGAAGCAATCAGCCCCAGCATTTT.

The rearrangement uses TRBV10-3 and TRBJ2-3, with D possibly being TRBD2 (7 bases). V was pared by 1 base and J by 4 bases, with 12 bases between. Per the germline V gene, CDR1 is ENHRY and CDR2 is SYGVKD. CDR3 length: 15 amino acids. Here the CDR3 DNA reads TGTGCCATCAGTGAGTGGGGGGGCAACTCAGATACGCAGTATTTT. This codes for CAISEWGGNSDTQYF.

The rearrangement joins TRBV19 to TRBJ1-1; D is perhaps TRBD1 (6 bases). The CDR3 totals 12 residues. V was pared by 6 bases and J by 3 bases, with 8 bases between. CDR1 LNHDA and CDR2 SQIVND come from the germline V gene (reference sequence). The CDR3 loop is CASRQGDTEAFF. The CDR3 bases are TGTGCCAGTAGACAGGGAGACACTGAAGCTTTCTTT.

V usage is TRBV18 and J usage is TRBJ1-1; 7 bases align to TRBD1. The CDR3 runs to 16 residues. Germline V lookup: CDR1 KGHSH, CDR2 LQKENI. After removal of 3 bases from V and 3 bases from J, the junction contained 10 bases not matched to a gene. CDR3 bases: TGTGCCAGCTCACCCTCGGGACAGCGGACGTACACTGAAGCTTTCTTT. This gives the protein CASSPSGQRTYTEAFF.

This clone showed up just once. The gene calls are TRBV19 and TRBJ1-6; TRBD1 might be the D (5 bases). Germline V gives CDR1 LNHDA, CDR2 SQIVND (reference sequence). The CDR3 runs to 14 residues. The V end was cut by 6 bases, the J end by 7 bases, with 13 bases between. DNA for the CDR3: TGTGCCAGTAGCCCGGGACTATGGAATTCACCCCTCCACTTT. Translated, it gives CASSPGLWNSPLHF.

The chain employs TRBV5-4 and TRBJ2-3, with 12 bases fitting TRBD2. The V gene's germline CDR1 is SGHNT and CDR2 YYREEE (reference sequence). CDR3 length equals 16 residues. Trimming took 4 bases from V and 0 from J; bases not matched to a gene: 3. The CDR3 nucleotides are TGTGCCAGCAGCCCCGGGACTAGCGGGAGCACAGATACGCAGTATTTT. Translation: CASSPGTSGSTDTQYF.

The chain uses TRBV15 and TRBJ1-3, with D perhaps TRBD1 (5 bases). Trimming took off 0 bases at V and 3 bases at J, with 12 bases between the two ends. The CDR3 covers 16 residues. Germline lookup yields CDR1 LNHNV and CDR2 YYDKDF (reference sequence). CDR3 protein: CATSREEGAVGNTIYF. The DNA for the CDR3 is TGTGCCACCAGCAGAGAAGAAGGGGCAGTTGGAAACACCATATATTTT.

CDR3 sequence reads: CASSPGPNYEQYF. CDR3 in DNA: TGTGCCAGCAGCCCGGGGCCAAATTACGAGCAGTACTTC. The V gene is TRBV11-2, the J gene TRBJ2-7; D possibly matches TRBD1 or TRBD2 (5 bases each). The CDR3 is 13 amino acids. Trimming took 5 bases from V and 4 from J, leaving 12 bases between them. Germline assignment: CDR1 SGHAT and CDR2 FQNNGV. Full variable domain (outside the CDR3, taken from reference TRBV11-2 and TRBJ2-7): EAGVAQSPRYKIIEKRQSVAFWCNPISGHATLYWYQQILGQGPKLLIQFQNNGVVDDSQLPKDRFSAERLKGVDSTLKIQPAKLEDSAVYLCASSPGPNYEQYFGPGTRLTVT.

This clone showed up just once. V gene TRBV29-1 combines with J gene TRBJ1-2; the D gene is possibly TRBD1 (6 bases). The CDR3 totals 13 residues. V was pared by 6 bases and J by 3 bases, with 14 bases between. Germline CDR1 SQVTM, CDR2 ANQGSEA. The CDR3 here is CSVSTGQDYGYTF. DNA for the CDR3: TGCAGCGTCTCGACAGGTCAGGACTATGGCTACACCTTC.

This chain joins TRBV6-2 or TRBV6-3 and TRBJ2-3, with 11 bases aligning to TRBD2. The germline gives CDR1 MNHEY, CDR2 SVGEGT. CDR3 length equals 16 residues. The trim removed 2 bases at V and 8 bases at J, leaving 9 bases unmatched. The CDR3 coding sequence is TGTGCCAGCAGTTACCCTACTACTAGCGGGAGTCGTACGCAGTATTTT. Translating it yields CASSYPTTSGSRTQYF.

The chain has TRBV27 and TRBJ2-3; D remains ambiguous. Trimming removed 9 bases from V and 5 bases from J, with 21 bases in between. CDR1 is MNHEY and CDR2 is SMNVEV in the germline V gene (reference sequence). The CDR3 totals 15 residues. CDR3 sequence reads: CARKPPNTGKDTQYF. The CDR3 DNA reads TGTGCCAGGAAACCCCCTAATACTGGGAAAGATACGCAGTATTTT.

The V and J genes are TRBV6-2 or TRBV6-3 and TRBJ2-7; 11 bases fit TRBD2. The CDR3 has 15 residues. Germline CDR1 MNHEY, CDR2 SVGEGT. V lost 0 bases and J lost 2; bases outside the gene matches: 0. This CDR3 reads CASSYSTSGTYEQYF. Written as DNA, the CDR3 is TGTGCCAGCAGTTACTCGACTAGCGGGACCTACGAGCAGTACTTC.

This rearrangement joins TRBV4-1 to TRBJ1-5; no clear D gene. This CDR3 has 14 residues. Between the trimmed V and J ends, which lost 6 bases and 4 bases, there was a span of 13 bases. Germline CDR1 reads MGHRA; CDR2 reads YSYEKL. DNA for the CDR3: TGCGCCAGCAGGCGTATGGACCGAAATCAGCCCCAGCATTTT. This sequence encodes CASRRMDRNQPQHF.